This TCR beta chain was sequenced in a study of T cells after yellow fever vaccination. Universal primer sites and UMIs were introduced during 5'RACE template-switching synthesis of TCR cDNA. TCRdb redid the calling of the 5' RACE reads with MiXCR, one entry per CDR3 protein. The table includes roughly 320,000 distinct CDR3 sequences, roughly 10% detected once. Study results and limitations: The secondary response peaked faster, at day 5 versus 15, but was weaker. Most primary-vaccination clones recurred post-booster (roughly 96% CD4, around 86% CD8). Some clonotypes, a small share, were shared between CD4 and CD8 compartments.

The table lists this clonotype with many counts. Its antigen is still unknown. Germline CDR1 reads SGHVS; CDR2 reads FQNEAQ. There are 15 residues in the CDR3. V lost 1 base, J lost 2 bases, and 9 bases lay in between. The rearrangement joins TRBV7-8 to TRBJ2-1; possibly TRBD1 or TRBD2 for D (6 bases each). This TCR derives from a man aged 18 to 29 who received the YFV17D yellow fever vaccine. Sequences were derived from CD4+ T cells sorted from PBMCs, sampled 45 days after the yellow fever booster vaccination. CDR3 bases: TGTGCCAGCAGCTTAGATCGGGGGCCCTACAATGAGCAGTTCTTC. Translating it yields CASSLDRGPYNEQFF.